A single T cell receptor beta chain is shown here with its context. Per the germline V gene, CDR1 is GTSNPN and CDR2 is SVGIG (reference sequence). The CDR3 loop spans 19 amino acids. Losses at the gene ends were 0 bases for V and 4 bases for J; bases not matched to a gene: 17. The record originates from a study of blood T cell repertoires in COVID-19. Study details: Specimens from acute and convalescent COVID-19 originated in the United States, Italy and Spain. PBMCs, B-cell-depleted T cells, or T cells were the source of the cDNA or gDNA that made up the material.

Methods used by the authors: Using reference gene primer amplification, nucleated cell counts were estimated. Here immunoSEQ multiplex PCR was the method, and the copy in TCRdb shows in-frame clones only, minus some. V, J and clone size reflect that table, while D and trimming were determined from the DNA. The table lists about 190,000 clones, almost 90% of them singletons. V gene TRBV30 combines with J gene TRBJ1-4; TRBD1 matches at 7 bases. The sample consisted of peripheral blood. This clonotype originated in a man aged 50-60 years with acute or convalescent COVID-19. The CDR3 nucleotides read TGTGCCTGGAGTGTACCCCGGACAGGCAAAACGGCATTTAATGAAAAACTGTTTTTT. This codes for CAWSVPRTGKTAFNEKLFF.